This T cell receptor (beta chain) was identified in a study of healthy donors' naive CD4 and CD8 T cells. TCR libraries were built from 450 to 650 ng of total RNA by linear amplification. TCRdb itself ran the reads through MiXCR, one entry per CDR3 protein. The top ten clones hold about 2.3% of a sample with approximately 180,000 distinct CDR3 sequences, 74% of them seen once. The clonotype comes from a pool of human donors in good health; the sample pools cells from several healthy donors. The source material was naive CD4+ and CD8+ T cells sorted from blood, pooled from several donors.

CDR3 residues: CASSLNLYPHMGYQETQYF. CDR3 coding DNA: TGTGCCAGCAGCTTAAACCTATATCCCCATATGGGGTACCAAGAGACCCAGTACTTC. The chain links TRBV7-8 to TRBJ2-5; D unclear. CDR1 is SGHVS, CDR2 FQNEAQ, per germline. The CDR3 loop spans 19 amino acids. Trimming took off 2 bases at V and 0 bases at J, with 22 bases between the two ends. The full variable domain, its missing parts supplied by reference TRBV7-8 and TRBJ2-5, is GAGVSQSPRYKVAKRGQDVALRCDPISGHVSLFWYQQALGQGPEFLTYFQNEAQLDKSGLPSDRFFAERPEGSVSTLKIQRTQQEDSAVYLCASSLNLYPHMGYQETQYFGPGTRLLVL.